A selection of T cell receptor beta chains follows, all from one sample in a study of graft-versus-host responses after intestinal transplantation. TCRdb's copy holds only in-frame clones and misses some; the assay was immunoSEQ multiplex PCR. Seen here are 50,000 to 75,000 clones, 94% observed once, and the top ten hold 0.38%. These receptors have no known antigen. Source: unstimulated CD4+ T cells sorted from spleen or lymph node cells, taken before transplant. These receptors came from a human donor who was the organ donor for an intestinal transplant. Each CDR3 is given with its conserved first and last residue. Each record gives: V gene, CDR3 protein.

TRBV5-1,CASSPEGRYEQYF
TRBV5-6,CASSLQGTTNEKLFF
TRBV4-3,CASSQETGNTEAFF
TRBV18,CASSPRGSPGYNEQFF
TRBV7-3,CASSLRGNHYEQYF
TRBV4-1,CASRLKMTGGFNEKLFF
TRBV6-5,CASRSLATGELYF
TRBV5-1,CASSLRGTGPTDTQYF
TRBV9,CASSPRHNQQGRATDTQYF
TRBV2,CASSLGGESTDTQYF
TRBV6-5,CASKKGGAGNTIYF